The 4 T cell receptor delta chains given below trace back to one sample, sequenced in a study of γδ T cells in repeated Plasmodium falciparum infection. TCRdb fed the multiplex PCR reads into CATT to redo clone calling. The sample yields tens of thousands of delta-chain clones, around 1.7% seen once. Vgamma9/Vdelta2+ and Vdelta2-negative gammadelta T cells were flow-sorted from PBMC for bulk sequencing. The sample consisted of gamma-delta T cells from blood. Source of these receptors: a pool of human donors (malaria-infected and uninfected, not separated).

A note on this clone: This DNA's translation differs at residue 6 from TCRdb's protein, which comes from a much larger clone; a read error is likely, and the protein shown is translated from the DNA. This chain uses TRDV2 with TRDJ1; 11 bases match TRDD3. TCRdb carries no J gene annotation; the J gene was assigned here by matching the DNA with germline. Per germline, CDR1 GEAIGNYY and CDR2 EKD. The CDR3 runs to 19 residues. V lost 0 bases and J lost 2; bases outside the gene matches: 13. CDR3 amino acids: CACDTPGGGYAERTDKLIF. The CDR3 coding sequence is TGTGCCTGTGACACCCCCGGTGGGGGATACGCGGAAAGGACCGATAAACTCATCTTT.

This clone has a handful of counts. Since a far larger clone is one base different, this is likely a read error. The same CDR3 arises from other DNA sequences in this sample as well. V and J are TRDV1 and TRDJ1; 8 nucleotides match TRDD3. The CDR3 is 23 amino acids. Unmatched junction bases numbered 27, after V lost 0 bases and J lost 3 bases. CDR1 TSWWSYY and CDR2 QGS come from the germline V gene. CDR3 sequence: CALGELFPSTLIIGGSGSDKLIF. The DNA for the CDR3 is TGTGCTCTTGGGGAACTATTTCCATCCACACTTATAATTGGGGGATCTGGATCCGATAAACTCATCTTT.

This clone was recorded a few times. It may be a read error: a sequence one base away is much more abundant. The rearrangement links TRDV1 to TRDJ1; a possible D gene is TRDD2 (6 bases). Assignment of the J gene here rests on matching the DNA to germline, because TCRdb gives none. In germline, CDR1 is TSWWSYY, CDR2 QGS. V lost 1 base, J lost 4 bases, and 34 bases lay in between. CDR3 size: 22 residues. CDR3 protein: CALGEQTPILQGYRPSGDKLIF. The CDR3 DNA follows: TGTGCTCTTGGGGAACAGACCCCAATCCTACAGGGGTACCGGCCGTCAGGCGATAAACTCATCTTT.

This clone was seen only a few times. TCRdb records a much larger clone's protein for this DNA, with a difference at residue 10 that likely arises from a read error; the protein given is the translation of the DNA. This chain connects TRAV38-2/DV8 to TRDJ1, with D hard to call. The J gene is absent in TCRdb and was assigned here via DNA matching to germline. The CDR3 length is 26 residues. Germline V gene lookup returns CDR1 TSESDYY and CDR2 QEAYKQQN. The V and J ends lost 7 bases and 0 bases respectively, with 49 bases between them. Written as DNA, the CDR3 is TGTGCTTATCGGGCGTACCTAGCGCTCCCGCCTCCCGGGTCAAAAGTGGTATTCAGGTACACCGATAAACTCATCTTT. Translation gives CAYRAYLALPPPGSKVVFRYTDKLIF.